This TCR beta chain stems from a study of shared clonotypes between healthy human individuals. The V gene's germline CDR1 is SNHLY and CDR2 FYNNEI. The CDR3 is 10 residues long. As for this clone: At one end the junction does not follow the germline gene, possibly because of a read error.

Here immunoSEQ multiplex PCR was the method, and the copy in TCRdb shows in-frame clones only, minus some. The data hold more than 2,000,000 clones, with 90% to 95% observed a single time. The chain combines TRBV2 with TRBJ1-1, with D unclear. This sequence originates from a man aged 18 to 30 in good health. Input material: naive CD4+ T cells sorted from blood. Subset in this sample: CD45RA+ positively selected. CDR3 loop: CASRGGAPAF. In DNA, the CDR3 is TGTGCCAGCAGGGGTGGAGCGCCGGCCTTT. Combining the CDR3 with reference TRBV2 and TRBJ1-1 gives the whole variable domain EPEVTQTPSHQVTQMGQEVILRCVPISNHLYFYWYRQILGQKVEFLVSFYNNEISEKSEIFDDQFSVERPDGSNFTLKIRSTKLEDSAMYFCASRGGAPAFGQGTRLTVV.